This T cell receptor beta chain is from a study of blood T cell repertoires in COVID-19. Across the whole study: PBMCs, B-cell-depleted T cells, or T cells were the source of the cDNA or gDNA that made up the material.

Original methodology: Amplified reference gene primers provided the basis for estimating nucleated cell counts. The data were produced by immunoSEQ multiplex PCR, yet TCRdb's version contains in-frame clones alone and is incomplete. V and J calls plus clone size are reproduced from that table; the DNA served to infer D and trimming. In the table there are around 90,000 clones, over 80% of which are singletons. The table lists this clone with a count of one. Specimen: peripheral blood. The source of this sequence is a woman aged 65 to 85 with active or convalescent COVID-19.

The CDR3 is CASRIALEETQYF. The CDR3, as DNA: TGCGCCAGCAGGATAGCTTTGGAAGAGACCCAGTACTTC. The genes are TRBV5-1 and TRBJ2-5; D is ambiguous. Per germline, CDR1 SGHRS and CDR2 YFSETQ. Trimming cost V 5 bases and J 3 bases, with 11 bases left between them. This CDR3 comprises 13 residues.